The rows below give T cell receptor beta chains drawn from one sample of a study of cytomegalovirus exposure and HLA in healthy donors. Measured with immunoSEQ multiplex PCR; TCRdb has only the in-frame clones, and not every one. The sample carries around 270,000 clones, under 90% recorded once. Material for sequencing was PBMCs. Receptors were obtained from a girl aged 2 to 9 in good health and CMV-seronegative. The CDR3 runs from the conserved cysteine through the conserved F or W. Fields, in order: clone size, J gene, D gene, V gene, CDR3 protein, CDR3 DNA. A D gene is named only where the DNA matches it firmly. Part of the rows lack a size; the others show once, few, many or a class for expanded clones.

.	TRBJ2-1	.	TRBV1	CTSSHRKLVFQWGIKNNEQFF	TGCACCAGCAGCCACCGAAAACTAGTTTTTCAATGGGGAATCAAAAACAATGAGCAGTTCTTC
.	TRBJ2-7	.	TRBV7-9	CASSSNYQGPYEQYF	TGTGCCAGCAGCTCAAATTATCAGGGCCCCTACGAGCAGTACTTC
.	TRBJ1-2	.	TRBV30	CAWSVFDSGYGYTF	TGTGCCTGGAGTGTATTTGACAGTGGGTATGGCTACACCTTC
.	TRBJ1-2	.	TRBV2	CASSEYWGRDYGYTF	TGTGCCAGCAGTGAATATTGGGGGCGCGACTATGGCTACACCTTC
.	TRBJ2-7	TRBD1	TRBV7-6	CASSLRYGTDYEQYF	TGTGCCAGCAGCTTAAGGTATGGGACAGACTACGAGCAGTACTTC
.	TRBJ1-1	TRBD1	TRBV7-9	CSSDRGNTEAFF	TGTTCCAGCGACAGGGGGAACACTGAAGCTTTCTTT
.	TRBJ2-1	.	TRBV19	CASGSDYNEQFF	TGTGCCAGTGGGAGCGACTACAATGAGCAGTTCTTC
.	TRBJ2-7	TRBD2	TRBV5-4	CASRSGLAGGYYEQYF	TGTGCCAGCAGGTCGGGACTAGCGGGGGGGTACTACGAGCAGTACTTC
few	TRBJ2-7	TRBD2	TRBV2	CASSVTSGRAYEQYF	TGTGCCAGCAGTGTAACTAGCGGAAGAGCCTACGAGCAGTACTTC
.	TRBJ2-1	.	TRBV7-9	CSSSSHLGSSYNEQFF	TGTTCCAGCAGCTCGCATTTGGGGAGCTCCTACAATGAGCAGTTCTTC
once	TRBJ1-3	.	TRBV30	CAWNAGQSGNTIYF	TGTGCCTGGAATGCCGGACAGTCTGGAAACACCATATATTTT
.	TRBJ2-7	.	TRBV27	CASRDTGTSEQYF	TGTGCCAGCAGGGATACCGGGACATCCGAGCAGTACTTC
.	TRBJ2-1	.	TRBV10-3	CAISERLDNRNNEQFF	TGTGCCATCAGTGAGAGACTAGACAATCGGAACAATGAGCAGTTCTTC
.	TRBJ1-5	TRBD1	TRBV27	CASSRLRGIYSNQPQHF	TGTGCCAGCAGCCGCCTCAGGGGGATATATAGCAATCAGCCCCAGCATTTT
once	TRBJ2-3	TRBD2	TRBV14	CASSPSGSPPRGTDTQYF	TGTGCCAGCAGCCCTAGCGGGAGTCCCCCACGAGGCACAGATACGCAGTATTTT
few	TRBJ1-1	.	TRBV5-1	CASSTGQQGYAFF	TGCGCCAGCAGCACAGGCCAACAGGGTTATGCTTTCTTT
.	TRBJ2-5	TRBD1	TRBV7-2	CASSGDRGETQYF	TGTGCCAGCAGCGGTGACAGGGGAGAGACCCAGTACTTC
few	TRBJ1-4	.	TRBV6-1	CASSSRSNEKLFF	TGTGCCAGCAGTAGCAGGTCTAATGAAAAACTGTTTTTT
.	TRBJ2-5	.	TRBV5-4	CASSLRGGRETQYF	TGTGCCAGCAGCTTGAGAGGGGGAAGAGAGACCCAGTACTTC
few	TRBJ1-3	.	TRBV28	CARGQGKCRNTIYF	TGTGCCAGGGGACAAGGGAAGTGCCGAAACACCATATATTTT
.	TRBJ1-1	TRBD1	TRBV9	CASSTGGGTEAFF	TGTGCCAGCAGCACAGGGGGGGGAACTGAAGCTTTCTTT
.	TRBJ2-5	.	TRBV11-2	CASSLSSIRQETQYF	TGTGCCAGCAGCTTGAGTAGCATCCGCCAAGAGACCCAGTACTTC
.	TRBJ1-1	.	TRBV14	CASSQGLTEAFF	TGTGCCAGCAGCCAAGGTTTAACTGAAGCTTTCTTT
.	TRBJ2-1	TRBD1	TRBV5-1	CASSLVPGQGGNEQFF	TGCGCCAGCAGCTTGGTCCCGGGACAGGGTGGTAATGAGCAGTTCTTC
.	TRBJ1-2	.	TRBV15	CATSRGGGEGYTF	TGTGCCACCAGCAGAGGTGGGGGGGAGGGCTACACCTTC
.	TRBJ1-2	.	TRBV9	CASIRGRDRVRDGYTF	TGTGCCAGCATCAGGGGTCGGGACCGCGTACGAGATGGCTACACCTTC
.	TRBJ2-1	.	TRBV10-2	CASRSGVEQFF	TGCGCCAGTCGATCAGGGGTTGAGCAGTTCTTC
once	TRBJ2-2	TRBD2	TRBV6-5	CASTGLADGGELFF	TGTGCCAGCACCGGACTAGCTGATGGCGGGGAGCTGTTTTTT
.	TRBJ1-2	TRBD1	TRBV4-1	CASSQDLGQPWGYTF	TGCGCCAGCAGCCAAGATTTGGGACAGCCTTGGGGCTACACCTTC
.	TRBJ2-7	TRBD1	TRBV5-1	CASSLGQGGYEQYF	TGCGCCAGCAGCTTGGGACAGGGGGGGTACGAGCAGTACTTC
.	TRBJ2-3	TRBD1	TRBV6-6	CASSPPDRAHTQYF	TGTGCCAGCAGTCCCCCGGACAGGGCCCATACGCAGTATTTT
.	TRBJ1-2	.	TRBV20-1	CSARDGHGYTF	TGCAGTGCTAGAGATGGGCATGGCTACACCTTC
once	TRBJ2-7	TRBD1	TRBV28	CASSAWTGVREQYF	TGTGCCAGCAGTGCTTGGACAGGGGTCCGCGAGCAGTACTTC
.	TRBJ1-2	.	TRBV14	CASSQAPSQAIYGYTF	TGTGCCAGCAGCCAAGCCCCTTCACAGGCGATCTATGGCTACACCTTC
.	TRBJ2-5	TRBD1	TRBV5-6	CASSKTGQGARRQETQYF	TGTGCCAGCAGCAAAACGGGACAGGGGGCGCGCCGTCAAGAGACCCAGTACTTC
.	TRBJ2-1	TRBD2	TRBV19	CASSIDLREGLGEQFF	TGTGCCAGTAGTATAGATTTGCGGGAGGGCCTTGGGGAGCAGTTCTTC
.	TRBJ2-1	TRBD2	TRBV7-9	CASSFLGLAGDEQFF	TGTGCCAGCAGCTTCCTGGGACTAGCGGGAGATGAGCAGTTCTTC
.	TRBJ2-5	.	TRBV28	CASTPPGEETQYF	TGTGCCAGCACTCCCCCGGGAGAAGAGACCCAGTACTTC
.	TRBJ2-3	.	TRBV27	CASSFLTTGLKYTQYF	TGTGCCAGCAGTTTTCTGACCACCGGACTCAAATATACGCAGTATTTT
.	TRBJ2-7	TRBD2	TRBV28	CASSSYAGGYEQYF	TGTGCCAGCAGTTCTTATGCGGGGGGCTACGAGCAGTACTTC
.	TRBJ1-1	.	TRBV5-5	CASSLAEANTEAFF	TGTGCCAGCAGCTTGGCCGAAGCGAACACTGAAGCTTTCTTT
few	TRBJ2-7	.	TRBV14	CASSIGAGLLEQYF	TGTGCCAGCAGCATCGGTGCGGGACTCCTCGAGCAGTACTTC
.	TRBJ1-5	.	TRBV13	CASSFLNQPQHF	TGTGCCAGCAGCTTTCTCAATCAGCCCCAGCATTTT
.	TRBJ2-7	TRBD1	TRBV19	CASSSDREIDEQYF	TGTGCCAGTAGTTCGGACAGGGAGATAGACGAGCAGTACTTC
.	TRBJ1-2	.	TRBV25-1	CASSLLDSYGYTF	TGTGCCAGCAGTCTCCTCGACAGCTATGGCTACACCTTC
.	TRBJ2-5	TRBD2	TRBV9	CASSVRGGGTQETQYF	TGTGCCAGCAGCGTACGGGGCGGGGGAACCCAAGAGACCCAGTACTTC
once	TRBJ2-7	TRBD2	TRBV5-1	CASSAGLAGFYEQYF	TGCGCCAGCAGCGCGGGACTAGCGGGGTTCTACGAGCAGTACTTC
.	TRBJ2-1	TRBD2	TRBV5-6	CASSFGLAGAGQFF	TGTGCCAGCAGCTTTGGACTAGCGGGAGCGGGGCAGTTCTTC
.	TRBJ2-5	TRBD2	TRBV2	CASSVASTSGKETQYF	TGTGCCAGCAGTGTAGCCTCGACTAGCGGGAAAGAGACCCAGTACTTC
few	TRBJ2-7	TRBD1	TRBV14	CASSQDWDRDEQYF	TGTGCCAGCAGCCAAGATTGGGACAGGGACGAGCAGTACTTC
.	TRBJ1-2	.	TRBV29-1	CSAGPAGGHTNYGYTF	TGCAGCGCTGGTCCGGCGGGAGGACATACTAACTATGGCTACACCTTC
.	TRBJ1-6	TRBD1	TRBV6-6	CASSSRPTGTNSPLHF	TGTGCCAGCAGTTCTCGACCGACAGGGACCAATTCACCCCTCCACTTT
.	TRBJ1-5	.	TRBV7-6	CASSLEVAGAENQPQHF	TGTGCCAGCAGCTTAGAGGTTGCAGGGGCTGAAAATCAGCCCCAGCATTTT
once	TRBJ1-4	TRBD1	TRBV7-6	CASSPLDRGWREKLFF	TGTGCCAGCAGCCCGCTCGACAGGGGATGGCGAGAAAAACTGTTTTTT
once	TRBJ1-1	.	TRBV28	CASSFDFINAQSSVGDTEAFF	TGTGCCAGCAGTTTCGATTTTATCAATGCCCAATCTTCGGTCGGGGACACTGAAGCTTTCTTT
.	TRBJ2-1	.	TRBV9	CASSVETGTYNEQFF	TGTGCCAGCAGCGTAGAAACAGGAACCTACAATGAGCAGTTCTTC
.	TRBJ2-7	TRBD2	TRBV18	CASSPLAGGHTYEQYF	TGTGCCAGCTCGCCTTTAGCGGGGGGGCATACCTACGAGCAGTACTTC
.	TRBJ1-1	.	TRBV6-5	CASSYSRSGNTEAFF	TGTGCCAGCAGTTACTCGAGGTCCGGAAACACTGAAGCTTTCTTT
once	TRBJ2-7	TRBD2	TRBV4-1	CASSRGLASSSYEQYF	TGCGCCAGCAGCCGAGGACTAGCGTCGAGCTCCTACGAGCAGTACTTC
few	TRBJ1-1	.	TRBV19	CASIKDSYTEAFF	TGTGCCAGTATAAAGGACAGCTACACTGAAGCTTTCTTT